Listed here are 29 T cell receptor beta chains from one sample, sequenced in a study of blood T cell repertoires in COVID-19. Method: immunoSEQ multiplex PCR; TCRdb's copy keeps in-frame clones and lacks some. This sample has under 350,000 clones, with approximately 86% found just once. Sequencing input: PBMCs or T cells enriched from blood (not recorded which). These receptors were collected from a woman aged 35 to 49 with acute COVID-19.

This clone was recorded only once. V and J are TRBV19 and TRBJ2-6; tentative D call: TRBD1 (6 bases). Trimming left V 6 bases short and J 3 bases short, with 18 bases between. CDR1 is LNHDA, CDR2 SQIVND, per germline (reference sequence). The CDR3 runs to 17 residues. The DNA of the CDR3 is TGTGCCAGTAGATCCTCCAACAGGGTGGATGGGGCCAACGTCCTGACTTTC. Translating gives CASRSSNRVDGANVLTF.

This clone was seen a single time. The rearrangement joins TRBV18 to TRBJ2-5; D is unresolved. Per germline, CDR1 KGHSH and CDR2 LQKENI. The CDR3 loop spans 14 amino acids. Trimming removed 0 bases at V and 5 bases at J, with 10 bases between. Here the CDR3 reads CASSPPSSRETQYF. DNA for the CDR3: TGTGCCAGCTCACCACCCTCTAGTCGGGAGACCCAGTACTTC. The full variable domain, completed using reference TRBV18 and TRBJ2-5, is NAGVMQNPRHLVRRRGQEARLRCSPMKGHSHVYWYRQLPEEGLKFMVYLQKENIIDESGMPKERFSAEFPKEGPSILRIQQVVRGDSAAYFCASSPPSSRETQYFGPGTRLLVL.

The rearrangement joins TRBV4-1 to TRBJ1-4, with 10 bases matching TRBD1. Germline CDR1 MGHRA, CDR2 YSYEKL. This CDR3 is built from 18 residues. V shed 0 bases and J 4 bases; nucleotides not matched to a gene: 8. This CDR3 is CASSQDPGQGWGNEKLFF. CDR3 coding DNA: TGCGCCAGCAGCCAAGACCCGGGACAGGGGTGGGGTAATGAAAAACTGTTTTTT.

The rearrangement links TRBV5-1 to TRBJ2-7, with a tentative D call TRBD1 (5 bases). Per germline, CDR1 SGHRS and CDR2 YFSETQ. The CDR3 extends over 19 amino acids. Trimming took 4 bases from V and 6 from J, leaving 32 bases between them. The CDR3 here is CASSPIGQGENKGSREQYF. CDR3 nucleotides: TGCGCCAGCAGCCCCATCGGGCAGGGTGAAAATAAGGGGTCTCGCGAGCAGTACTTC. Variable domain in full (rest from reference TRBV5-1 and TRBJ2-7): KAGVTQTPRYLIKTRGQQVTLSCSPISGHRSVSWYQQTPGQGLQFLFEYFSETQRNKGNFPGRFSGRQFSNSRSEMNVSTLELGDSALYLCASSPIGQGENKGSREQYFGPGTRLTVT.

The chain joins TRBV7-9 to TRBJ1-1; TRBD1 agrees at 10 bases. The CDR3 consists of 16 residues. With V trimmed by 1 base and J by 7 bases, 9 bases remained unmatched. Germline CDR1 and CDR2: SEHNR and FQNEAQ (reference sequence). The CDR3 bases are TGTGCCAGCAGCTTAGTTGGGACAGGGGCCTCTTTTGAAGCTTTCTTT. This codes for CASSLVGTGASFEAFF.

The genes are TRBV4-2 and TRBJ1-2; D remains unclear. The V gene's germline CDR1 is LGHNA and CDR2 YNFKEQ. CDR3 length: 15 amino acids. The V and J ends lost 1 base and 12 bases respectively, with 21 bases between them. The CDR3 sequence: CASSQARPGFVQHTF. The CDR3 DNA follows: TGTGCCAGCAGCCAAGCGAGGCCGGGGTTTGTACAGCACACCTTC.

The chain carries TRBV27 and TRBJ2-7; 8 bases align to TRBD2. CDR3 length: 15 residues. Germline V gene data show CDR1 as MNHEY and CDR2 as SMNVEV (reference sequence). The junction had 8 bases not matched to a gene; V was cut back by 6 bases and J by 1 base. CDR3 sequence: CASSPGRALSYEQYF. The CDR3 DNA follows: TGTGCCAGCAGCCCCGGGAGGGCGTTGTCCTACGAGCAGTACTTC.

CDR3: CASRRTPGGSTDTQYF. The CDR3 region has the DNA TGTGCCAGCAGGCGAACGCCAGGGGGCAGTACAGATACGCAGTATTTT. The rearrangement links TRBV9 to TRBJ2-3; TRBD1 matches at 8 bases. CDR1 is SGDLS, CDR2 YYNGEE, per germline. V dropped 5 bases and J dropped 3; count of bases not matched to a gene: 11. CDR3 length equals 16 residues.

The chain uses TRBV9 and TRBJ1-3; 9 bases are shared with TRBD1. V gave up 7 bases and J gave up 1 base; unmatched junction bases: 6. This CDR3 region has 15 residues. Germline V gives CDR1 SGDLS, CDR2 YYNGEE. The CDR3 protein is CASSTGGFSGNTIYF. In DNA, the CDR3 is TGTGCCAGCTCGACAGGGGGATTTTCTGGAAACACCATATATTTT.

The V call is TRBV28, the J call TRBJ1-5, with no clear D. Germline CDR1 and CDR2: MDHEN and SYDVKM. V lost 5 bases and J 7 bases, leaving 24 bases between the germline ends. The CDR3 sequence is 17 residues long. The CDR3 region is CASSPPNFAAVFQPQHF. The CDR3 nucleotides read TGTGCCAGCAGTCCCCCTAATTTTGCGGCAGTATTCCAGCCCCAGCATTTT.

CDR3 sequence: CASSLGQGGYGYTF. DNA of the CDR3: TGTGCCAGCAGTTTAGGGCAGGGGGGCTATGGCTACACCTTC. The V gene is TRBV27, the J gene TRBJ1-2; 7 bases agree with TRBD1. Germline CDR1 MNHEY, CDR2 SMNVEV (reference sequence). This CDR3 comprises 14 residues. V shed 2 bases, J shed 4 bases, and the junction held 4 bases outside the gene matches.

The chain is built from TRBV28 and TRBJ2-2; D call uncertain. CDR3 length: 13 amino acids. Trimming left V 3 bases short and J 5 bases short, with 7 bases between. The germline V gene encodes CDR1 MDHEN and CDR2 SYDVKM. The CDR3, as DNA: TGTGCCAGCAGTTTTCGGAGTACCGGGGAGCTGTTTTTT. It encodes CASSFRSTGELFF.

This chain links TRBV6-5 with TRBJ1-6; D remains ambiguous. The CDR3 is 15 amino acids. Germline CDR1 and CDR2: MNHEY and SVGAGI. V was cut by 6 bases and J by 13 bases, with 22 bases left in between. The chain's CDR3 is CASSRGGEILTPLHF. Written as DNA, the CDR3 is TGTGCCAGCAGCCGCGGCGGGGAGATCCTGACTCCCCTCCACTTT.

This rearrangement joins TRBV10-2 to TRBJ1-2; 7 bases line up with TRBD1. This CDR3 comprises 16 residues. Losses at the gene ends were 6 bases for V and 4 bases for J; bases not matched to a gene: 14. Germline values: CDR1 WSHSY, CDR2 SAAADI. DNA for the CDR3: TGCGCCAGCAGAAAGGCGGAAAACAGGGGTAGCTATGGCTACACCTTC. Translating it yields CASRKAENRGSYGYTF.

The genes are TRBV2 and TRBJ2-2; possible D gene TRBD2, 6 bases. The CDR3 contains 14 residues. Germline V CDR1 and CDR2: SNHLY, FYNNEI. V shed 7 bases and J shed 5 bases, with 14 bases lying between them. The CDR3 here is CASKRLVNTGELFF. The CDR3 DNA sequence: TGTGCCAGCAAGAGACTAGTTAATACCGGGGAGCTGTTTTTT.

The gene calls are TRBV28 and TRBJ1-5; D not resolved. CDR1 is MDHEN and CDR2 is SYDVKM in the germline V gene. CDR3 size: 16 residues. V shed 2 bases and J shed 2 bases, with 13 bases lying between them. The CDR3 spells CASSLVEGIGNQPQHF. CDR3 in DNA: TGTGCCAGCAGTTTAGTCGAGGGTATCGGCAATCAGCCCCAGCATTTT.

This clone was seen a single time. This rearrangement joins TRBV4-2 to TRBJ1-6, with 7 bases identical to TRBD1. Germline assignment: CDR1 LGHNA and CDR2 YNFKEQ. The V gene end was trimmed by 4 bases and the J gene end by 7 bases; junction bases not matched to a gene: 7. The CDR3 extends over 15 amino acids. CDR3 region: CASSPHRDSNSPLHF. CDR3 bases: TGTGCCAGCAGCCCGCACCGGGACAGCAATTCACCCCTCCACTTT.

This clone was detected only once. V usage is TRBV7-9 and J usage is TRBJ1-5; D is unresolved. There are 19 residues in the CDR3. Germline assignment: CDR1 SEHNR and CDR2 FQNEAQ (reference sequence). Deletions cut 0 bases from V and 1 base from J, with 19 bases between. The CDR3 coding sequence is TGTGCCAGCAGCTTAGCGCGTTATAATGAGGGTTCGAGCAATCAGCCCCAGCATTTT. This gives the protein CASSLARYNEGSSNQPQHF. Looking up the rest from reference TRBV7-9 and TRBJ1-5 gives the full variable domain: DTGVSQNPRHKITKRGQNVTFRCDPISEHNRLYWYRQTLGQGPEFLTYFQNEAQLEKSRLLSDRFSAERPKGSFSTLEIQRTEQGDSAMYLCASSLARYNEGSSNQPQHFGDGTRLSIL.

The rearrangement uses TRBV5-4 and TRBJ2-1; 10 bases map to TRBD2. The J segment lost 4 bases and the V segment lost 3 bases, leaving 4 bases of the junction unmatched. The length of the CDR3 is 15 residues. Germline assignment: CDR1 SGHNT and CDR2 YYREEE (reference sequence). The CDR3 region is CASSSGTSDYNEQFF. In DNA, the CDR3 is TGTGCCAGCAGCTCAGGGACTAGCGATTACAATGAGCAGTTCTTC.

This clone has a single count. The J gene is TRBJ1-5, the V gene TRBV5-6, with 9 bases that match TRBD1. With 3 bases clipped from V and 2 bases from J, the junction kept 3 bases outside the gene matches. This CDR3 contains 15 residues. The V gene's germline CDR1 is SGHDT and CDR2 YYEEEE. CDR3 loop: CASSSDRGGNQPQHF. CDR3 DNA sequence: TGTGCCAGCAGCTCAGACAGGGGGGGCAATCAGCCCCAGCATTTT.

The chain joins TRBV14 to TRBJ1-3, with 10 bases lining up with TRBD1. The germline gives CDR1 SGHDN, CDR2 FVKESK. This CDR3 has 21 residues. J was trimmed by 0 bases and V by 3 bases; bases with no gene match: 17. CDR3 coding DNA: TGTGCCAGCAGCCATTCCCGGCCGGGACAGGGGTTCGGATACTCTGGAAACACCATATATTTT. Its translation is CASSHSRPGQGFGYSGNTIYF.

Written as DNA, the CDR3 is TGTGCCAGCAGCCCAACCCCCCCGGTAGAGAATTCACCCCTCCACTTT. This gives the protein CASSPTPPVENSPLHF. This rearrangement joins TRBV9 to TRBJ1-6; D ambiguous. Per the germline V gene, CDR1 is SGDLS and CDR2 is YYNGEE. The V and J ends lost 4 bases and 7 bases respectively, with 18 bases between them. The CDR3 covers 16 residues.

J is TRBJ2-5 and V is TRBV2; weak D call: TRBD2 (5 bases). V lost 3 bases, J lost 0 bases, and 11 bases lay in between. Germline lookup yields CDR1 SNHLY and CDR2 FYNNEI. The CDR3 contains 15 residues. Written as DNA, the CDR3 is TGTGCCAGCAGTGACCGGGAACTCAACCAAGAGACCCAGTACTTC. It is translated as CASSDRELNQETQYF.

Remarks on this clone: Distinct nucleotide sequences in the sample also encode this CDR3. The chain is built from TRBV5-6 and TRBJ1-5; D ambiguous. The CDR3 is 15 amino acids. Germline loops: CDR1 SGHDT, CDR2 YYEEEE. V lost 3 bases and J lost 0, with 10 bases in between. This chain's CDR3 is CASSWGVSSNQPQHF. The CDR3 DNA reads TGTGCCAGCAGCTGGGGAGTTTCTAGCAATCAGCCCCAGCATTTT.

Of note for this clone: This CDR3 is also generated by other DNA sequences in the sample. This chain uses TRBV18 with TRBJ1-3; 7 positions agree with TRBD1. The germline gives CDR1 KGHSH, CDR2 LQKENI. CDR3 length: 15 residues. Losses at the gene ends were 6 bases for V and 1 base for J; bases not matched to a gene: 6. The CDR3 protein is CASSLQGNSGNTIYF. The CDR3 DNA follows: TGTGCCAGCTCGCTACAGGGGAATTCTGGAAACACCATATATTTT.

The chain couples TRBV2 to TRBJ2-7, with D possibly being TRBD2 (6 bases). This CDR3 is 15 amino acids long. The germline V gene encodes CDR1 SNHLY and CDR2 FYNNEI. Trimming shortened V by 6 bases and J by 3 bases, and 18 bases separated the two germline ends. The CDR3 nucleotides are TGTGCCAGCAGGGCCGACAGAGCGGGTCTCTACGAGCAGTACTTC. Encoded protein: CASRADRAGLYEQYF.

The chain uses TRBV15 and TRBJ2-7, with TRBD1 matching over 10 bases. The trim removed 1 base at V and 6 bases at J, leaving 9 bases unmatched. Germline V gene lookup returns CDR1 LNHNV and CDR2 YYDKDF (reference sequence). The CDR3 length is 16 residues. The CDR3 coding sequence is TGTGCCACCAGCAGAGCATCCGGGACAGGGGCAATCGAGCAGTACTTC. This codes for CATSRASGTGAIEQYF.

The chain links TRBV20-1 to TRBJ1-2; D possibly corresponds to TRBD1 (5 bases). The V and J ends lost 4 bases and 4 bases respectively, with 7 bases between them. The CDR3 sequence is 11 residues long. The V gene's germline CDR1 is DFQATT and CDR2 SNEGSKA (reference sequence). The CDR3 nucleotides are TGCAGTGCTACAGGGTCCTATGGCTACACCTTC. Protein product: CSATGSYGYTF.

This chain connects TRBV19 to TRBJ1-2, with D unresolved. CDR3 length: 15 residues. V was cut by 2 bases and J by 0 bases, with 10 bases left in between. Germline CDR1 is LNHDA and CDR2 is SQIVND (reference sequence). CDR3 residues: CASSIRGSTNYGYTF. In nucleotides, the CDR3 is TGTGCCAGTAGTATAAGAGGTTCTACTAACTATGGCTACACCTTC.